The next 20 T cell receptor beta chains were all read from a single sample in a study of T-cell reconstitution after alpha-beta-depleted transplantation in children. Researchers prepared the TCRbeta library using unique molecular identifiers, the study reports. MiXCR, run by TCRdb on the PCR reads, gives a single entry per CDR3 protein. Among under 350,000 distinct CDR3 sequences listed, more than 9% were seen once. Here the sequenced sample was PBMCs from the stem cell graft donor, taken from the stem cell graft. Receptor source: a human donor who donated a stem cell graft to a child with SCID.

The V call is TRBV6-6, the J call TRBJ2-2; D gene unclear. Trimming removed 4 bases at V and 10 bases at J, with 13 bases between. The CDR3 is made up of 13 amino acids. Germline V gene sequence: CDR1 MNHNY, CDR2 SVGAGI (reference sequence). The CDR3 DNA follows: TGTGCCAGCAGTTGGGATCGGATCGAGGAGCTGTTTTTT. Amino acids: CASSWDRIEELFF.

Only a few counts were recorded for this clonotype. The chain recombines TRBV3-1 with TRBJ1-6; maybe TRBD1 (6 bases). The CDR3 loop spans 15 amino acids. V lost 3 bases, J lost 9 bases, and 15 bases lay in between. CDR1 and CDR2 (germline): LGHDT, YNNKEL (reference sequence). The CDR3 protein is CASSHKTGGVSPLHF. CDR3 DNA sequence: TGTGCCAGCAGCCATAAGACAGGTGGAGTTTCACCCCTCCACTTT.

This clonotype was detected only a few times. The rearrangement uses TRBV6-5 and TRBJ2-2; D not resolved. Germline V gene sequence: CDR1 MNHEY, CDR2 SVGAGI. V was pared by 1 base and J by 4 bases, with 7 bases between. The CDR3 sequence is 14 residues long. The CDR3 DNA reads TGTGCCAGCAGTTACTTTCCAGTCACCGGGGAGCTGTTTTTT. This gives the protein CASSYFPVTGELFF.

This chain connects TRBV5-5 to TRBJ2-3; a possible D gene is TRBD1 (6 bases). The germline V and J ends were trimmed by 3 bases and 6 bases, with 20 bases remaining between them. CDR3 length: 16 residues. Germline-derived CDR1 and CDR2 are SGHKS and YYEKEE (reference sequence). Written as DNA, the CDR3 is TGTGCCAGCAGCTCGGGTCCTGTTGAAACAGGGGATACGCAGTATTTT. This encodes CASSSGPVETGDTQYF.

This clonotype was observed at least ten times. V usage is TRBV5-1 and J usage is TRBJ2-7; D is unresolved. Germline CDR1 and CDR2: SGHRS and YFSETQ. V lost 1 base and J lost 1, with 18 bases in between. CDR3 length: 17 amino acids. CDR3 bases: TGCGCCAGCAGCTTGTTCCCAGACCGAAGCTTTTCCTACGAGCAGTACTTC. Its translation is CASSLFPDRSFSYEQYF.

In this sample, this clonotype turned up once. The CDR3 sequence: CSAGAGISYEQYF. CDR3 nucleotide sequence: TGCAGTGCGGGCGCAGGGATATCCTACGAGCAGTACTTC. The genes are TRBV20-1 and TRBJ2-7, with a weak D call TRBD1 (5 bases). The CDR3 consists of 13 residues. The V and J ends lost 6 bases and 1 base respectively, with 13 bases between them. The germline V gene encodes CDR1 DFQATT and CDR2 SNEGSKA (reference sequence).

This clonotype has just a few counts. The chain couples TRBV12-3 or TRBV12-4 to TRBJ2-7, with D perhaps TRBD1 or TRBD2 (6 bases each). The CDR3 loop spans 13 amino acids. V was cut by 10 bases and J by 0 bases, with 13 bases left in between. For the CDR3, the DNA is TGTGCCACCATGCGGGACAACTCCTACGAGCAGTACTTC. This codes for CATMRDNSYEQYF.

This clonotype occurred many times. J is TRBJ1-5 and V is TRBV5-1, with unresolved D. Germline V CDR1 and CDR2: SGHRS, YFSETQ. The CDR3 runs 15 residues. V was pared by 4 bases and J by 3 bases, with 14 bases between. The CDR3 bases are TGCGCCAGCAGCCCACGCGGGCAGCCCAATCAGCCCCAGCATTTT. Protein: CASSPRGQPNQPQHF.

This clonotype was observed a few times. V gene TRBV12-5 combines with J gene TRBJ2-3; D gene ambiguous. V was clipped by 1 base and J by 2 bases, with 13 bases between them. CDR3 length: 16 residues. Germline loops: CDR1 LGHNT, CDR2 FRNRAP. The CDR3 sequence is CASGLGRPTSTDTQYF. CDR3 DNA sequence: TGTGCTAGTGGTTTGGGCAGGCCTACTTCCACAGATACGCAGTATTTT.

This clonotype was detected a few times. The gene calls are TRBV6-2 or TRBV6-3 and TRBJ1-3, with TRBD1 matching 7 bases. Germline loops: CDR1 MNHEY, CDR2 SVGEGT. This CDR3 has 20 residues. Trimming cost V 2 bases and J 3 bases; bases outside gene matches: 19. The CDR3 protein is CASSYVIIDDVQGYGNTIYF. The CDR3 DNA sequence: TGTGCCAGCAGTTACGTAATTATTGACGACGTACAGGGGTATGGAAACACCATATATTTT.

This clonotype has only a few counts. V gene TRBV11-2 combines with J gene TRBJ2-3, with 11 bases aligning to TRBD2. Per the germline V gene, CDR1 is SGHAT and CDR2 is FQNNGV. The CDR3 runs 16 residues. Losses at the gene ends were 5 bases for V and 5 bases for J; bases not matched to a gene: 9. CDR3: CASSPLAGGLRDTQYF. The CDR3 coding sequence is TGTGCCAGCAGCCCCTTAGCGGGGGGGCTAAGAGATACGCAGTATTTT.

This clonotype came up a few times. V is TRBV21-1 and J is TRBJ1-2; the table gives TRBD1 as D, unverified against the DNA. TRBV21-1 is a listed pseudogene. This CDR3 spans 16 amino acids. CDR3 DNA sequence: TGTGCCAGGATACTCCGGGACAGGGGTTTCAACTATGGCTACACCTTC. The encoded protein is CARILRDRGFNYGYTF.

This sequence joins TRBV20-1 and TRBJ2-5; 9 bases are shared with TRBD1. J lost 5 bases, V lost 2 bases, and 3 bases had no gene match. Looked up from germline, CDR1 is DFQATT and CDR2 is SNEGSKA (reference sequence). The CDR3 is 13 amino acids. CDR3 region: CSARTGGWETQYF. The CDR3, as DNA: TGCAGTGCTAGAACAGGGGGCTGGGAGACCCAGTACTTC.

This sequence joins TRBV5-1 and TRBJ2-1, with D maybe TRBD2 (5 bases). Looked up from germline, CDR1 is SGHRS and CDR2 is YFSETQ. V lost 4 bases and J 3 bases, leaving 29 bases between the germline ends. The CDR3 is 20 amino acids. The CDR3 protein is CASSPLDGSYPSSYYNEQFF. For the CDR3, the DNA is TGCGCCAGCAGCCCCTTGGACGGATCTTACCCCTCTAGCTACTACAATGAGCAGTTCTTC.

CDR3 DNA: TGTGCCACCAGTGATTCCCCTTCTAATCAGCCCCAGCATTTT. Protein: CATSDSPSNQPQHF. This rearrangement joins TRBV24-1 to TRBJ1-5; D call uncertain. Germline V gives CDR1 KGHDR, CDR2 SFDVKD. Trimming shortened V by 2 bases and J by 4 bases, and 8 bases separated the two germline ends. The CDR3 sequence is 14 residues long.

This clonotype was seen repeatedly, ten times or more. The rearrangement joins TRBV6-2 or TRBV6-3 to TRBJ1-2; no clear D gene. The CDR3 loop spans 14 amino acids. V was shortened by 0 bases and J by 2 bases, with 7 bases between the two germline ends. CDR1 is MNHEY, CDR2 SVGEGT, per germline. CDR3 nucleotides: TGTGCCAGCAGTTACTCCACAAGGAACTATGGCTACACCTTC. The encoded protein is CASSYSTRNYGYTF.

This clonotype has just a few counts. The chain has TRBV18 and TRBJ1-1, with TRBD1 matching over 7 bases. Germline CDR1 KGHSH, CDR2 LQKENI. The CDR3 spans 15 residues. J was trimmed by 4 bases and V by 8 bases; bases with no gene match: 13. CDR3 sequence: CASQREQGGITEAFF. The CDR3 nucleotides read TGTGCCAGCCAGCGGGAGCAGGGGGGTATCACTGAAGCTTTCTTT.

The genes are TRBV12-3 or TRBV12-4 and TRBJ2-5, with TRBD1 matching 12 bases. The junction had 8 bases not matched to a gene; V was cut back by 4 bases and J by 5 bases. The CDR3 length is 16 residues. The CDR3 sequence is CASSSPGTGGLETQYF. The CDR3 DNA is TGTGCCAGCAGTTCCCCCGGGACAGGGGGCTTGGAGACCCAGTACTTC.

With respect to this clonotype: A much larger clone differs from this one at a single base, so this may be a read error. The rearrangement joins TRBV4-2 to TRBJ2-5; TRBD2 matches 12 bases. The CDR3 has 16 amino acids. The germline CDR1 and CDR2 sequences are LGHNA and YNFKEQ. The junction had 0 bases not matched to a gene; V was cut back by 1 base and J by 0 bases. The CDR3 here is CASSQGLAGDQETQYF. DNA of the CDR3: TGTGCCAGCAGCCAAGGACTAGCGGGGGACCAAGAGACCCAGTACTTC.

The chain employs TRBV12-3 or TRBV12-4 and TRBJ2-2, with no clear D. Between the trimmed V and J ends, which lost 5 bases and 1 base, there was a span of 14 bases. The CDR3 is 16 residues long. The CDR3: CASSPPDLGNTGELFF. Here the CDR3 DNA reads TGTGCCAGCAGTCCTCCTGACCTTGGGAACACCGGGGAGCTGTTTTTT.